Reported below is one TCR beta chain. Its antigen is unidentified. The authors prepared the TCRbeta library with unique molecular identifiers. TCRdb analysed the PCR reads with MiXCR anew, one entry per CDR3 protein. The sample contains almost 250,000 distinct CDR3 sequences, more than 20% of which appear only once. These data originate in a study of T-cell reconstitution after alpha-beta-depleted transplantation in children. General study findings and limits: Surviving recipient T cells and thymic progenitors accounted for the high day-60 TCRbeta diversity observed in some patients. After transplant, at about two months, alpha-beta T cells were reportedly derived from several hundred expanded graft clones.

V was clipped by 8 bases and J by 4 bases, with 13 bases between them. Germline CDR1 reads MNHNS; CDR2 reads SASEGT. CDR3 length: 13 amino acids. The TCR was taken from a girl under 10 years old with Fanconi anemia, due to receive a stem cell transplant. The source material was PBMCs, sampled before TCRalphabeta/CD19-depleted stem cell transplant. The chain uses TRBV6-1 and TRBJ2-3; D call uncertain. The CDR3 sequence is CASGERTADTQYF. The CDR3 DNA reads as TGTGCCAGCGGGGAAAGGACGGCAGATACGCAGTATTTT.